This section outlines one T cell receptor beta chain sequence together with its context. As yet, its antigen is unknown. Germline V gene lookup returns CDR1 SGHDT and CDR2 YYEEEE. This CDR3 has 17 amino acids. Germline trimming cut 0 bases from V and 1 base from J; bases unmatched to any gene: 5. The sample comes from a study of cytomegalovirus exposure and HLA in healthy donors. As for the study in general: An earlier analysis identified 100 million to 130 million unique TCR beta sequences in 170 million or so T cells. Study results and limitations: A later analysis found most CMV-associated TCR beta chains apparently HLA-restricted.

The study ran its PCR with 60 Vbeta and 13 Jbeta primers. Sequencing used immunoSEQ multiplex PCR; TCRdb keeps in-frame clones, though not all of them. The sample includes approximately 170,000 clones, roughly 65% seen only once; the top ten take 4% to 5.5%. Healthy people donating bone marrow made up the donors. This sequence joins TRBV5-6 and TRBJ2-1; TRBD1 agrees at 9 bases. Source material: PBMCs. The sequence derives from a woman aged 18-30 years in good health and CMV-seropositive. The CDR3 DNA reads as TGTGCCAGCAGCTTGGGGACAGGGGTAAGGTCCTACAATGAGCAGTTCTTC. It yields the protein CASSLGTGVRSYNEQFF.